Below, 11 T cell receptor beta chains from the same sample are listed, as sequenced in a study of cytomegalovirus exposure and HLA in healthy donors. Researchers ran the PCR with 60 Vbeta and 13 Jbeta primers. Libraries were prepared by immunoSEQ multiplex PCR; TCRdb keeps only in-frame clonotypes and omits some of them. This table holds 130,000 to 150,000 clones, about 74% found once. Sample: PBMCs. The receptors here all came from a man between 18 and 35 years old in good health and CMV-seropositive.

This chain links TRBV5-8 with TRBJ1-1; 7 bases align to TRBD1. With V trimmed by 1 base and J by 0 bases, 9 bases remained unmatched. This CDR3 has 17 residues. Germline lookup yields CDR1 SGHTS and CDR2 YDEGEE. DNA for the CDR3: TGTGCCAGCAGCTTGCCACCCCAGGGGGTGGTGAACACTGAAGCTTTCTTT. This codes for CASSLPPQGVVNTEAFF. Full variable domain (remainder filled in from reference TRBV5-8 and TRBJ1-1): EAGVTQSPTHLIKTRGQQATLRCSPISGHTSVYWYQQALGLGLQFLLWYDEGEERNRGNFPPRFSGRQFPNYSSELNVNALELEDSALYLCASSLPPQGVVNTEAFFGQGTRLTVV.

This clone was picked up a small number of times. The chain recombines TRBV7-9 with TRBJ2-7; 11 nucleotides align to TRBD2. The CDR3 contains 17 residues. CDR1 and CDR2 from the germline V gene are SEHNR and FQNEAQ (reference sequence). J lost 1 base, V lost 6 bases, and 11 bases had no gene match. The DNA for the CDR3 is TGTGCCAGCAGGTCTTCCTTAGGACTAGCGGGTTCCTACGAGCAGTACTTC. Translating it yields CASRSSLGLAGSYEQYF.

V usage is TRBV10-3 and J usage is TRBJ1-5; no clear D. Between the trimmed V and J ends, which lost 4 bases and 4 bases, there was a span of 8 bases. The germline V gene encodes CDR1 ENHRY and CDR2 SYGVKD. The CDR3 is made up of 13 amino acids. The CDR3 reads CAISAWANQPQHF. The CDR3 DNA is TGTGCCATCAGTGCTTGGGCTAATCAGCCCCAGCATTTT.

V usage is TRBV10-3 and J usage is TRBJ2-1, with a tentative D call TRBD2 (6 bases). Trimming left V 2 bases short and J 13 bases short, with 15 bases between. The CDR3 sequence is 13 residues long. Germline V lookup: CDR1 ENHRY, CDR2 SYGVKD. CDR3 region: CAISELLAKGQFF. For the CDR3, the DNA is TGTGCCATCAGTGAGCTACTAGCTAAGGGCCAGTTCTTC.

The table lists this clone with a few counts. The chain recombines TRBV5-4 with TRBJ2-7, with D possibly being TRBD2 (6 bases). Germline-derived CDR1 and CDR2 are SGHNT and YYREEE (reference sequence). This CDR3 is 14 amino acids long. Trimming stripped 2 bases from V and 7 bases from J, with 16 bases between. For the CDR3, the DNA is TGTGCCAGCAGCTTCTGGGACTCAGGTGGGGAGCAGTACTTC. Its translation is CASSFWDSGGEQYF.

The V call is TRBV7-2, the J call TRBJ2-7, with 9 bases aligning to TRBD2. Losses at the gene ends were 2 bases for V and 4 bases for J; bases not matched to a gene: 15. Germline CDR1 and CDR2: SGHTA and FQGNSA. The CDR3 covers 18 residues. For the CDR3, the DNA is TGTGCCAGCAGCTTAAGGATACTACAGACTAGCGGCGGTTACGAGCAGTACTTC. Translating gives CASSLRILQTSGGYEQYF.

V gene TRBV7-9 combines with J gene TRBJ1-1, with 7 bases fitting TRBD1. This CDR3 contains 15 residues. J lost 9 bases, V lost 5 bases, and 15 bases had no gene match. The germline CDR1 and CDR2 sequences are SEHNR and FQNEAQ (reference sequence). In nucleotides, the CDR3 is TGTGCCAGCAGCCCAGGGGGAACAGTCGGGGAGAAAGCTTTCTTT. This sequence encodes CASSPGGTVGEKAFF.

This chain links TRBV5-1 with TRBJ2-3, with 9 bases identical to TRBD1. Germline trimming cut 3 bases from V and 1 base from J; bases unmatched to any gene: 9. The CDR3 runs 17 residues. CDR1 SGHRS and CDR2 YFSETQ come from the germline V gene. The CDR3 bases are TGCGCCAGCAGCTCGTTTACGACAGGGGGGGGCACAGATACGCAGTATTTT. Protein: CASSSFTTGGGTDTQYF.

The sample holds a few counts of this clone. The V call is TRBV5-1, the J call TRBJ2-1; 10 positions agree with TRBD2. V lost 4 bases, J lost 10 bases, and 14 bases stayed unmatched. Germline V gene lookup returns CDR1 SGHRS and CDR2 YFSETQ. This CDR3 has 16 amino acids. The CDR3, as DNA: TGCGCCAGCAGCGGGGGACTAGCGCTTCGTCAAGGAGAGCAGTTCTTC. Encoded protein: CASSGGLALRQGEQFF.

V is TRBV5-1 and J is TRBJ1-2; TRBD1 might be the D (6 bases). Germline-derived CDR1 and CDR2 are SGHRS and YFSETQ. The CDR3 sequence is 14 residues long. Trimming cost V 0 bases and J 7 bases, with 13 bases left between them. The CDR3, as DNA: TGCGCCAGCAGCTTGGGGACAGCCCTGGTTGGCTACACCTTC. Its translation: CASSLGTALVGYTF.

V is TRBV7-9 and J is TRBJ1-1, with TRBD1 as a possible D gene (5 bases). The V end lost 5 bases, the J end lost 2 bases, and 12 bases lay between the germline ends. Germline-derived CDR1 and CDR2 are SEHNR and FQNEAQ (reference sequence). The CDR3 totals 14 residues. The CDR3 protein is CASSMTEINTEAFF. In nucleotides, the CDR3 is TGTGCCAGCAGCATGACAGAAATTAACACTGAAGCTTTCTTT.